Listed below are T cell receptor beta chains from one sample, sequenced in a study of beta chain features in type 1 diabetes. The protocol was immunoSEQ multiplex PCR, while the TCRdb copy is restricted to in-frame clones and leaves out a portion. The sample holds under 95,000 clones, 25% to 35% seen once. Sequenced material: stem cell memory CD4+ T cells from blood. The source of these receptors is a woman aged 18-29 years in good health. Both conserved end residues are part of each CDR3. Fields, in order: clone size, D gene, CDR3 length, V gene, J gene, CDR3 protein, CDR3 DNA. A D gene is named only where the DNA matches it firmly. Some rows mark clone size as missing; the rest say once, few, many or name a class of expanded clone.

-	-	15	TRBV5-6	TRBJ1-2	CASSPGRTTNYGYTF	TGTGCCAGCAGCCCCGGACGGACTACTAACTATGGCTACACCTTC
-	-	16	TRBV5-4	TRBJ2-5	CASSLGGGVVRETQYF	TGTGCCAGCAGCTTGGGTGGCGGGGTGGTGCGAGAGACCCAGTACTTC
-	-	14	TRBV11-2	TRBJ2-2	CASSFTGPAGELFF	TGTGCCAGCAGCTTCACAGGGCCTGCCGGGGAGCTGTTTTTT
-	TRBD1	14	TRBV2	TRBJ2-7	CASSPGTGYGEQYF	TGTGCCAGCAGTCCGGGGACAGGGTATGGCGAGCAGTACTTC
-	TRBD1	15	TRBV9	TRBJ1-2	CASSVAGTGAYGYTF	TGTGCCAGCAGCGTAGCCGGGACAGGGGCTTATGGCTACACCTTC
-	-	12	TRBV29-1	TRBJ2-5	CSVAGHRETQYF	TGCAGCGTTGCTGGCCACAGGGAGACCCAGTACTTC
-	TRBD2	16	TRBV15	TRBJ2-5	CATSLGTSGRQETQYF	TGTGCCACCAGCCTCGGGACTAGCGGGAGACAAGAGACCCAGTACTTC
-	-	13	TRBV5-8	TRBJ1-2	CASSLGHRYGYTF	TGTGCCAGCAGCCTCGGACACCGCTATGGCTACACCTTC
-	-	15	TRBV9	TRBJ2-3	CASSVGAGSTDTQYF	TGTGCCAGCAGCGTAGGAGCAGGGAGCACAGATACGCAGTATTTT
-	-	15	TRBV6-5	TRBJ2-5	CASSSLQVTEETQYF	TGTGCCAGCAGTTCCCTACAGGTTACTGAAGAGACCCAGTACTTC
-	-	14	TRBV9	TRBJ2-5	CASSVAGGQETQYF	TGTGCCAGCAGCGTAGCTGGAGGACAAGAGACCCAGTACTTC
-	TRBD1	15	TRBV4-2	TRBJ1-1	CASSQESGGDSEAFF	TGTGCCAGCAGCCAAGAAAGTGGTGGGGACAGTGAAGCTTTCTTT
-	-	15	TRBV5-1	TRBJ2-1	CASSLRRSSYNEQFF	TGCGCCAGCAGCTTGCGAAGGAGCTCCTACAATGAGCAGTTCTTC
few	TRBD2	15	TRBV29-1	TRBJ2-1	CSGTLAGGPYNEQFF	TGCAGCGGGACCCTAGCGGGAGGGCCGTACAATGAGCAGTTCTTC
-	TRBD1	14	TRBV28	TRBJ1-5	CASSLGQGSKPQHF	TGTGCCAGCAGTTTAGGACAGGGGAGTAAGCCCCAGCATTTT
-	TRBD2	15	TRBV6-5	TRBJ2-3	CASSLTGGRTDTQYF	TGTGCCAGCAGTCTCACGGGAGGACGCACAGATACGCAGTATTTT
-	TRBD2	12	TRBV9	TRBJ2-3	CASSTSGDTQYF	TGTGCCAGCAGCACTAGCGGGGATACGCAGTATTTT
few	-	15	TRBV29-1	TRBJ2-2	CSVVRGAGGTGELFF	TGCAGCGTTGTTCGGGGGGCTGGTGGGACCGGGGAGCTGTTTTTT
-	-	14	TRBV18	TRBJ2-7	CASSPRGNSYEQYF	TGTGCCAGCTCACCCCGGGGTAATTCCTACGAGCAGTACTTC
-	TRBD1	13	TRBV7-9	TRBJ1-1	CASSKMRQGRAFF	TGTGCCAGCAGCAAGATGAGACAGGGTAGAGCTTTCTTT
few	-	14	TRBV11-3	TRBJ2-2	CASSSRQATGELFF	TGTGCCAGCAGCTCCCGACAAGCCACCGGGGAGCTGTTTTTT
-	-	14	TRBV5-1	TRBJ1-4	CASSFQGANEKLFF	TGCGCCAGCAGCTTCCAAGGGGCTAATGAAAAACTGTTTTTT
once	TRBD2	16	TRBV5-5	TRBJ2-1	CASSIWTSGSYNEQFF	TGTGCCAGCAGCATCTGGACTAGCGGATCCTACAATGAGCAGTTCTTC